This T cell receptor (beta chain) was identified in a study of T cell repertoires in cytomegalovirus infection. A remark on this clonotype: The antigen is undetermined.

CDR3 length: 14 residues. The ends were cut back, 0 bases at V and 7 bases at J, with 13 bases in the middle. Germline CDR1 SGDLS, CDR2 YYNGEE. One entry per CDR3 protein, called by TCRdb with MiXCR from the reads. The sample shows just over 450,000 distinct CDR3 sequences, about 44% of them seen only once. The sequence was collected from a human donor in good health (CMV status not recorded). Some clones in this sample may be carry-over from other donors' samples. The rearrangement links TRBV9 to TRBJ1-2; D not certain. The sample here was cultured PBMCs, taken from culture after CMV antigen stimulation. In DNA, the CDR3 is TGTGCCAGCAGCGTAGATTGGAGTATTGCTGGCTACACCTTC. Encoded protein: CASSVDWSIAGYTF.